This T cell receptor beta chain was recovered during a study of shared clonotypes between healthy human individuals. Overall study: A donor's plate count was three for CD4 naive and three for CD4 memory; CD8 naive had two and CD8 memory one.

Findings of the study overall: An effect of sequencing depth on clonotype sharing among donors was expected.

Some clones are missing from TCRdb's copy, which holds only in-frame ones; the method was immunoSEQ multiplex PCR. The sample shows about 1.9 million clones, about 94% of them seen only once. The CDR3 runs 15 residues. The germline V and J ends were trimmed by 6 bases and 7 bases, with 19 bases remaining between them. Germline CDR1 SEHNR, CDR2 FQNEAQ (reference sequence). This clone appeared once. Its target is unknown. Terminally differentiated effector memory CD45RA+ cells were excluded by CCR7 positive selection of CD45RO-negative cells. The sequenced sample consisted of naive CD8+ T cells from PBMCs. The rearrangement uses TRBV7-9 and TRBJ2-4; D is perhaps TRBD1 (5 bases). The source is a man in his late teens or twenties in good health. Some clones in this sample may be carry-over from other donors' samples. The CDR3 DNA sequence: TGTGCCAGCAGTCCCGAGCCGTCAGGGTTGAACATTCAGTACTTC. Translated, it gives CASSPEPSGLNIQYF.